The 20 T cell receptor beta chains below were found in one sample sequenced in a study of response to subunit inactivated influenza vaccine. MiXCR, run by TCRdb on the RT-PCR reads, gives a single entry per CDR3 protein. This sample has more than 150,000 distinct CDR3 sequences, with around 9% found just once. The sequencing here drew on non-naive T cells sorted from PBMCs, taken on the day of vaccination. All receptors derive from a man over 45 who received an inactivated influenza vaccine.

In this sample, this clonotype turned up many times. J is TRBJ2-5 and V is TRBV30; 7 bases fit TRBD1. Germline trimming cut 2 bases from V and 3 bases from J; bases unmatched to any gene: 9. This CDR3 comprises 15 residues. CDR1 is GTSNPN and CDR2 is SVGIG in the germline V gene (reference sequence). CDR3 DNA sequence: TGTGCCTGGAGTACCTCGGACAGGACAAAAGAGACCCAGTACTTC. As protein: CAWSTSDRTKETQYF.

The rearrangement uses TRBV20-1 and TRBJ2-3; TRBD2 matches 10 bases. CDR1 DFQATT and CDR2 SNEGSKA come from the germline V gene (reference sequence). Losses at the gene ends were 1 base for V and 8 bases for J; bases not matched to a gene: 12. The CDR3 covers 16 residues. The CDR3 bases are TGCAGTGCTAGAGTTGCAGGGACTAGCGTTGTTGGTACGCAGTATTTT. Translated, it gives CSARVAGTSVVGTQYF.

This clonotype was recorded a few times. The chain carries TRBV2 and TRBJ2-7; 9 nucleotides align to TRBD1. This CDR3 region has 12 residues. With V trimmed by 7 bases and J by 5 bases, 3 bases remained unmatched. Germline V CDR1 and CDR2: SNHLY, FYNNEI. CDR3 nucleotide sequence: TGTGCCAGCAATGGACAGGGGAACGAGCAGTACTTC. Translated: CASNGQGNEQYF.

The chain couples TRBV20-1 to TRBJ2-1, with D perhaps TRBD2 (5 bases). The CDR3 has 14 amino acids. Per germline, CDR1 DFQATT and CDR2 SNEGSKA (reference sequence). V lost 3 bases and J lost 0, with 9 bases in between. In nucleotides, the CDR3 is TGCAGTGCTAGCCCCGCGGGCTCCTACAATGAGCAGTTCTTC. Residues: CSASPAGSYNEQFF.

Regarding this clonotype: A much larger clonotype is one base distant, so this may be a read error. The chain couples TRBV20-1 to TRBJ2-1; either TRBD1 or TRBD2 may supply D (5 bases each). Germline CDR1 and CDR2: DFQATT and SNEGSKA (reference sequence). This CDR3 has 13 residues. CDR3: CSASGAAYNEKFF. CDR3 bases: TGCAGTGCTAGCGGGGCAGCCTACAATGAGAAGTTCTTC.

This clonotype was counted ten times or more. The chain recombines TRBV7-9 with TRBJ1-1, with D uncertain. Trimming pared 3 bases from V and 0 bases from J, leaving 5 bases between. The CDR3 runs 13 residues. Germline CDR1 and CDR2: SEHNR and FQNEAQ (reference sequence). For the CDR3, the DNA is TGTGCCAGCAGCTTGGGCATGAACACTGAAGCTTTCTTT. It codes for CASSLGMNTEAFF.

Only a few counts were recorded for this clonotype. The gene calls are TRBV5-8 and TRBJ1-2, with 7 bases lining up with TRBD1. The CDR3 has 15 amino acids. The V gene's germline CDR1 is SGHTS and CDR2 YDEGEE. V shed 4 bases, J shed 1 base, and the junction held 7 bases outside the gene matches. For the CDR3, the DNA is TGTGCCAGCAGCCCCAGAGGGGGCTTTAACTATGGCTACACCTTC. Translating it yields CASSPRGGFNYGYTF.

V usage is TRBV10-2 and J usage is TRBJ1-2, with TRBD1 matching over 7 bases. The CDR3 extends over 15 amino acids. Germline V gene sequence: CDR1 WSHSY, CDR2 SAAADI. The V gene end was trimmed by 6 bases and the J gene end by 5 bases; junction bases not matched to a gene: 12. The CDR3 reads CASSQTSGQIYGYTF. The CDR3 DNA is TGCGCCAGCAGCCAGACCTCGGGACAGATATATGGCTACACCTTC.

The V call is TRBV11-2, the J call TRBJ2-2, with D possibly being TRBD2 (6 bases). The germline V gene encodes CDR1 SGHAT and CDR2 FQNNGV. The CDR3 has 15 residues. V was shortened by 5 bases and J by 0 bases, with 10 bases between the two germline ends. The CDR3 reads CASSRGWPNTGELFF. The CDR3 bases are TGTGCCAGCAGCCGGGGGTGGCCGAACACCGGGGAGCTGTTTTTT.

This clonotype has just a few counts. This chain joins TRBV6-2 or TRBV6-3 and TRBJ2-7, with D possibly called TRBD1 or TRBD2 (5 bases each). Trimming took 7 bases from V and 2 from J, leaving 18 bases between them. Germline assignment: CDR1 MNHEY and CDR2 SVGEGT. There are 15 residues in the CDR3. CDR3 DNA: TGTGCCAGCACCGCCCCGACCCGAGGGGCCTACGAGCAGTACTTC. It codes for CASTAPTRGAYEQYF.

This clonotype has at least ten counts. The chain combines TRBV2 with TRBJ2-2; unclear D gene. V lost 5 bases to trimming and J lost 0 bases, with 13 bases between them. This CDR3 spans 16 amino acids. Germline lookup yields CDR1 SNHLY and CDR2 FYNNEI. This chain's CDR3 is CASSREGLANTGELFF. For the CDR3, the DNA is TGTGCCAGCAGTAGGGAAGGCCTCGCGAACACCGGGGAGCTGTTTTTT.

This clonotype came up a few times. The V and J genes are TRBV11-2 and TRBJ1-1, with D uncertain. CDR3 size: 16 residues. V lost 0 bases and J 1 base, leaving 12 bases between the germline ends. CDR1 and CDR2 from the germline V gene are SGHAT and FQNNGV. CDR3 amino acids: CASSLDLGRTNTEAFF. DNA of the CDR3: TGTGCCAGCAGCTTAGACCTCGGACGGACGAACACTGAAGCTTTCTTT.

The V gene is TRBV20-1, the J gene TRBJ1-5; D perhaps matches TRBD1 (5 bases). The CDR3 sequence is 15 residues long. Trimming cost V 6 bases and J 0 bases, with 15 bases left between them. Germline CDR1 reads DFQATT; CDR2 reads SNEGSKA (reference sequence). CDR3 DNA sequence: TGCAGTGCGTCCAGAGGGGACCCTAGCAATCAGCCCCAGCATTTT. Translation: CSASRGDPSNQPQHF.

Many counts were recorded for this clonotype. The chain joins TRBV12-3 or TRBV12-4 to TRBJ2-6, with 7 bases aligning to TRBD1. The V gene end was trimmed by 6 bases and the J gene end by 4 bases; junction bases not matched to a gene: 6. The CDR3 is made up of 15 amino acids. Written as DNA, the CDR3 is TGTGCCAGCAGGACAGGGAGTTTGGGGGCCAACGTCCTGACTTTC. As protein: CASRTGSLGANVLTF.

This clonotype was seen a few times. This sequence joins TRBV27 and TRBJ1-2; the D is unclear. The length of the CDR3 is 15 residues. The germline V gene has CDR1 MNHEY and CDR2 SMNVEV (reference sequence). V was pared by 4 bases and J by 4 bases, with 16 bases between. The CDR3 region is CASSSLPQRSYGYTF. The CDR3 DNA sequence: TGTGCCAGCAGTTCCCTTCCACAGAGGTCCTATGGCTACACCTTC.

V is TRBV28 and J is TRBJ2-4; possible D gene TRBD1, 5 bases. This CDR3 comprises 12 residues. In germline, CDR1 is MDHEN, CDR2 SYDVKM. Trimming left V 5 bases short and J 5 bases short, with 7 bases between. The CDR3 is CASSQGQNIQYF. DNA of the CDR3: TGTGCCAGCAGTCAGGGCCAAAACATTCAGTACTTC.

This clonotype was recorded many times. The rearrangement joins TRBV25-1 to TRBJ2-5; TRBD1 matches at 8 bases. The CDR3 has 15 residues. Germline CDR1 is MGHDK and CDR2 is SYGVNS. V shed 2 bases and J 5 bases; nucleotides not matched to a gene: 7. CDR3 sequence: CASSEPGGFDETQYF. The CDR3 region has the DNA TGTGCCAGCAGTGAACCAGGGGGCTTCGATGAGACCCAGTACTTC.

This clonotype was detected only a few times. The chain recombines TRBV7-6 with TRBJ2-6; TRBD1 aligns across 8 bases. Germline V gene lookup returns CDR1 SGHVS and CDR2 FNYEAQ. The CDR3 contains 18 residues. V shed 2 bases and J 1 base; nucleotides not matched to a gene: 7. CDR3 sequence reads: CASSLTTGAPSGANVLTF. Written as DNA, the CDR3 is TGTGCCAGCAGCTTAACGACAGGGGCCCCATCTGGGGCCAACGTCCTGACTTTC.

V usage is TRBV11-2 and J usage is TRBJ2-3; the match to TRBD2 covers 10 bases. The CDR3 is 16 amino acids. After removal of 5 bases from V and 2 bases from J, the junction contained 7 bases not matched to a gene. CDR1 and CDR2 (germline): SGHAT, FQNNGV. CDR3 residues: CASSHISGGYTDTQYF. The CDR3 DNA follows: TGTGCCAGCAGCCATATTAGCGGGGGGTACACAGATACGCAGTATTTT.

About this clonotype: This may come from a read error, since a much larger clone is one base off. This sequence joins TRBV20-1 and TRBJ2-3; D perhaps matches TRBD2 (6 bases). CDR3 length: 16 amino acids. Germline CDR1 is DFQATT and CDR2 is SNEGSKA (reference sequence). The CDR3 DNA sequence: TGCTGTGCTAGAGATTACCGGGGGTATAGCACAGATACGCAGTATTTT. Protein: CCARDYRGYSTDTQYF.